This is a list of T cell receptor beta chains from one sample in a study of identical twins. TCRdb independently ran MiXCR on the 5' RACE reads; one entry per CDR3 protein. This sample yields around 1.7 million distinct CDR3 sequences, of which less than 35% are seen a single time; around 0.3% belongs to the top ten. The sequencing input was cord blood. The receptors were gathered from a newborn girl in good health. Both conserved end residues are part of each CDR3. Fields, in order: V gene, D gene, J gene, clone size, CDR3 DNA, CDR3 protein. The D gene is left open where the match is weak. The size of a clone is reported for some rows only, either as once, few or many, or as a class for expanded clones.

TRBV5-1	-	TRBJ1-4	-	TGCGCCAGCAGCTTGGAGTATGTTTCTGAAAAACTGTTTTTT	CASSLEYVSEKLFF
TRBV6-5	-	TRBJ2-3	-	TGTGCCAGCGAAGAGGGAGATACGCAGTATTTT	CASEEGDTQYF
TRBV10-3	TRBD2	TRBJ2-5	-	TGTGCCATCAGCGTGCTTCTGGGACTAGCGAGCTACAATGAGCAGTACTTC	CAISVLLGLASYNEQYF
TRBV6-1	TRBD1	TRBJ1-1	few	TGTGCCTCCAAACCCCCGACAGGGGCGTACACTGAAGCTTTCTTT	CASKPPTGAYTEAFF
TRBV21-1	-	TRBJ2-5	few	TGTGCCAGCAGCCCCGTCCCGACTTTACAGTACTTC	CASSPVPTLQYF
TRBV27	TRBD2	TRBJ2-1	-	TGTGCCAGCAGTTCCCCAAAGCGGGACTTCAATGAGCAGTTCTTC	CASSSPKRDFNEQFF
TRBV20-1	TRBD1	TRBJ1-5	-	TGCAGTTATTCGGGGACAGGAGGCAATCAGCCCCAGCATTTT	CSYSGTGGNQPQHF
TRBV14	-	TRBJ1-2	-	TGTGCCAGCAGCCGACACAGGAACTATGGCTACACCTTC	CASSRHRNYGYTF
TRBV27	-	TRBJ1-6	many	TGTGCCAGCAGCTCCTATAATTCACCCCTCCACTTT	CASSSYNSPLHF
TRBV5-1	TRBD2	TRBJ2-3	-	TGCGCCAGCAGCCTGAGGACTAGCGGGAATACGCAGTATTTT	CASSLRTSGNTQYF
TRBV20-1	-	TRBJ2-2	-	TGCAGCGCCAGGGTGGACACCGGGGAGCTGTTTTTT	CSARVDTGELFF
TRBV29-1	TRBD1	TRBJ1-5	few	TGCAGCGCGAGGACAGGGGAACATCAGCCCCAGCATTTT	CSARTGEHQPQHF
TRBV20-1	TRBD1	TRBJ1-4	few	TGCAGTGCTAGAAGCAGCAGGGGGAGAGGAGCTAATGAAAAACTGTTTTTT	CSARSSRGRGANEKLFF
TRBV15	-	TRBJ1-2	-	TGTGCCACCAGCAGAGAGGGAATCTATGGCCACACCTTC	CATSREGIYGHTF
TRBV29-1	-	TRBJ2-3	few	TGCAGCGTTGAAGATCCATCGGGAGATACGCAGTATTTT	CSVEDPSGDTQYF
TRBV28	TRBD1	TRBJ2-1	-	TGTGCCAGCGGTTCGACAGGGAGCTCCTACAATGAGCAGTTCTTC	CASGSTGSSYNEQFF
TRBV20-1	TRBD2	TRBJ2-1	-	TGCAGTGCTAGCGGGGGGGCGGTCAATGAGCAGTTCTTC	CSASGGAVNEQFF
TRBV10-3	-	TRBJ2-7	few	TGTGCCATCAGTGCTGACAGCTACGAGCAGTACTTC	CAISADSYEQYF
TRBV2	TRBD1	TRBJ1-1	-	TGTGCCACCCGGACAGGGGTGAACACTGAAGCTTTCTTT	CATRTGVNTEAFF
TRBV15	TRBD2	TRBJ2-7	-	TGTGCCACCAGCAGAGAGGTTTACGGGACTAGCGGGGGGGCCGGGTACGAGCAGTACTTC	CATSREVYGTSGGAGYEQYF
TRBV10-3	TRBD2	TRBJ2-3	few	TGTGCCATCAGCTCCTCAGCGGGAGATGGGGTCACAGATACGCAGTATTTT	CAISSSAGDGVTDTQYF
TRBV2	TRBD2	TRBJ2-3	-	TGTGCCAGCGGACTTACTAGCGGGGCCCCCACAGATACGCAGTATTTT	CASGLTSGAPTDTQYF
TRBV20-1	-	TRBJ1-2	-	TGCAGTGCTAGCCCTCCCGAAAACTATGGCTACACCTTC	CSASPPENYGYTF
TRBV12-3/TRBV12-4	-	TRBJ2-2	-	TGTGCCAGCAGTTTAAGCACCCATACGAACACCGGGGAGCTGTTTTTT	CASSLSTHTNTGELFF